The 25 T cell receptor beta chains below come from one sample, sequenced in a study of CD8+CD57+ T cells in acquired aplastic anemia. Patients picked for sequencing had shown CD8+CD57+ cell expansion detected by flow cytometry. Investigators profiled TCR beta VDJ and CDR3 from genomic DNA template. MiXCR, applied by TCRdb to the reads, yields one record per CDR3 protein. The repertoire has 150,000 to 180,000 distinct CDR3 sequences, about 48% of them found once; the top ten carry roughly 12%. The specimen sequenced was sorted CD4+, CD8+, or CD8+CD57+ T cells (not recorded which) from PBMCs. All receptors come from a human donor with aplastic anemia.

The rearrangement links TRBV30 to TRBJ2-7, with 10 nucleotides matching TRBD2. The CDR3 extends over 14 amino acids. CDR1 is GTSNPN, CDR2 SVGIG, per germline (reference sequence). V lost 5 bases to trimming and J lost 1 base; unmatched junction nucleotides: 5. Written as DNA, the CDR3 is TGTGCCTGGGCTAGCGGGGGCCTGTCCTACGAGCAGTACTTC. Its translation: CAWASGGLSYEQYF.

Regarding this clonotype: At one boundary the junction diverges from the germline segment, which might be a read error. The chain couples TRBV7-7 to TRBJ2-7, with 8 bases fitting TRBD1. Germline CDR1 SSHAT, CDR2 FNYEAQ (reference sequence). This CDR3 is built from 16 residues. The CDR3 DNA reads as TGTGCTAGCAGCCTCCTGACAGGGGACAACACCTACGAGCAGTGCTTC. Encoded protein: CASSLLTGDNTYEQCF.

The rearrangement joins TRBV27 to TRBJ2-3; D perhaps matches TRBD2 (7 bases). The ends were cut back, 7 bases at V and 0 bases at J, with 17 bases in the middle. Germline CDR1 reads MNHEY; CDR2 reads SMNVEV (reference sequence). This CDR3 has 16 residues. CDR3 amino acids: CASNPGGQGSTDTQYF. CDR3 DNA: TGTGCCAGCAACCCGGGGGGCCAGGGTAGCACAGATACGCAGTATTTT.

This clonotype was detected many times. The V and J genes are TRBV6-5 and TRBJ1-6, with 10 bases that match TRBD1. The CDR3 is made up of 18 amino acids. V gave up 4 bases and J gave up 0 bases; unmatched junction bases: 6. The germline V gene has CDR1 MNHEY and CDR2 SVGAGI. The DNA for the CDR3 is TGTGCCAGCAGTTCCCGGGACAGGGGTTTCTCCTATAATTCACCCCTCCACTTT. Translating it yields CASSSRDRGFSYNSPLHF.

The rearrangement uses TRBV20-1 and TRBJ2-5; maybe TRBD2 (7 bases). The CDR3 is 14 amino acids. Trimming cost V 4 bases and J 5 bases, with 17 bases left between them. Germline loops: CDR1 DFQATT, CDR2 SNEGSKA (reference sequence). CDR3 sequence: CSAKGGGAMETQYF. DNA of the CDR3: TGCAGTGCTAAAGGGGGGGGGGCAATGGAGACCCAGTACTTC.

This clonotype was seen many times. The chain has TRBV7-8 and TRBJ2-4, with D possibly being TRBD1 (7 bases). The germline CDR1 and CDR2 sequences are SGHVS and FQNEAQ. CDR3 size: 13 residues. With 5 bases removed from V and 6 bases from J, the gap between germline ends came to 11 bases. For the CDR3, the DNA is TGTGCCAGCAGCCCCCAGGGGGGAAACATTCAGTACTTC. It translates to CASSPQGGNIQYF.

Many counts were recorded for this clonotype. The V and J genes are TRBV19 and TRBJ1-1; D gene ambiguous. V lost 7 bases, J lost 4 bases, and 19 bases lay in between. CDR3 length equals 15 residues. Looked up from germline, CDR1 is LNHDA and CDR2 is SQIVND (reference sequence). The CDR3 DNA is TGTGCCAGTAAGGTTTCCCCTAACGCGGGCACTGAAGCTTTCTTT. Protein: CASKVSPNAGTEAFF.

This clonotype came up many times. The chain recombines TRBV6-6 with TRBJ2-7; TRBD1 aligns across 9 bases. CDR3 size: 15 residues. Germline V gene sequence: CDR1 MNHNY, CDR2 SVGAGI (reference sequence). After removal of 0 bases from V and 5 bases from J, the junction contained 5 bases not matched to a gene. The CDR3 region is CASSYSFRTGDEQYF. The CDR3 DNA reads as TGTGCCAGCAGTTACTCTTTCAGGACAGGGGACGAGCAGTACTTC.

V usage is TRBV9 and J usage is TRBJ2-5; the match to TRBD1 covers 9 bases. There are 14 residues in the CDR3. The germline V gene encodes CDR1 SGDLS and CDR2 YYNGEE. With 1 base clipped from V and 5 bases from J, the junction kept 3 bases outside the gene matches. The CDR3 nucleotides read TGTGCCAGCAGCGTAAACAGGGGGCCGGAGACCCAGTACTTC. Its protein product is CASSVNRGPETQYF.

This clonotype was seen repeatedly, ten times or more. At one end the junction does not follow the germline gene, possibly because of a read error. The chain recombines TRBV4-2 with TRBJ2-7; D is unclear. The CDR3 length is 13 residues. Germline lookup yields CDR1 LGHNA and CDR2 YNFKEQ. The CDR3: CASSQGQNYEQYF. The CDR3 DNA follows: TGCGCCAGCAGCCAAGGGCAGAACTACGAGCAGTACTTC.

This clonotype has ten or more counts. The chain combines TRBV7-9 with TRBJ1-1; unclear D gene. This CDR3 has 15 residues. Deletions cut 5 bases from V and 1 base from J, with 14 bases between. The germline V gene has CDR1 SEHNR and CDR2 FQNEAQ (reference sequence). The CDR3 DNA reads TGTGCCAGCAGCACTCTCCGGGCGAGGAACACTGAAGCTTTCTTT. Residues: CASSTLRARNTEAFF.

This clonotype was detected ten times or more. The CDR3 loop is CASSELGWFDEAFF. The CDR3, as DNA: TGTGCCAGCAGTGAACTTGGGTGGTTCGATGAAGCTTTCTTT. This chain links TRBV6-1 with TRBJ1-1; no firm D call. V lost 2 bases and J lost 7, with 14 bases in between. Germline CDR1 reads MNHNS; CDR2 reads SASEGT. The CDR3 runs 14 residues.

The V call is TRBV7-2, the J call TRBJ2-7; D is ambiguous. The CDR3 loop spans 13 amino acids. Germline values: CDR1 SGHTA, CDR2 FQGNSA. V was clipped by 5 bases and J by 4 bases, with 12 bases between them. This CDR3 reads CASSQDRAYEQYF. The CDR3 nucleotides read TGTGCCAGCAGCCAAGACCGAGCTTACGAGCAGTACTTC.

This chain connects TRBV11-2 to TRBJ2-1, with 8 positions matching TRBD2. This CDR3 is 14 amino acids long. J lost 8 bases, V lost 5 bases, and 8 bases had no gene match. Germline lookup yields CDR1 SGHAT and CDR2 FQNNGV. CDR3 sequence reads: CASSPTGGTYEQFF. The CDR3 DNA reads as TGTGCCAGCAGCCCCACGGGAGGGACGTATGAGCAGTTCTTC. Using reference TRBV11-2 and TRBJ2-1 for the parts outside the CDR3, the full variable domain is EAGVAQSPRYKIIEKRQSVAFWCNPISGHATLYWYQQILGQGPKLLIQFQNNGVVDDSQLPKDRFSAERLKGVDSTLKIQPAKLEDSAVYLCASSPTGGTYEQFFGPGTRLTVL.

This clonotype was counted at least ten times. The rearrangement links TRBV6-5 to TRBJ1-1; 8 bases map to TRBD1. V shed 7 bases and J 8 bases; nucleotides not matched to a gene: 9. The CDR3 totals 13 residues. The V gene's germline CDR1 is MNHEY and CDR2 SVGAGI. CDR3 coding DNA: TGTGCCAGCAACTACAGGGGGGCAGCGGAAGCTTTCTTT. Its translation: CASNYRGAAEAFF.

This sequence joins TRBV10-3 and TRBJ1-1, with 8 positions matching TRBD1. The germline CDR1 and CDR2 sequences are ENHRY and SYGVKD. This CDR3 contains 14 residues. The junction had 4 bases not matched to a gene; V was cut back by 6 bases and J by 1 base. As DNA, the CDR3 is TGTGCCATCAGAGGACAGGGCGCGAACACTGAAGCTTTCTTT. This encodes CAIRGQGANTEAFF.

In this sample, this clonotype turned up many times. This chain connects TRBV29-1 to TRBJ2-3; D is possibly TRBD1 (5 bases). With 4 bases removed from V and 0 bases from J, the gap between germline ends came to 14 bases. The CDR3 has 15 residues. The germline V gene encodes CDR1 SQVTM and CDR2 ANQGSEA. CDR3 sequence: CSVGARATSTDTQYF. The CDR3 DNA sequence: TGCAGCGTTGGAGCCAGGGCCACTAGCACAGATACGCAGTATTTT.

This clonotype appeared many times. V is TRBV15 and J is TRBJ2-3; TRBD2 matches 9 bases. The CDR3 sequence is 15 residues long. Germline assignment: CDR1 LNHNV and CDR2 YYDKDF (reference sequence). Losses at the gene ends were 5 bases for V and 1 base for J; bases not matched to a gene: 4. CDR3 DNA sequence: TGTGCCACCAGCGGTAGACTAGCGGGCACAGATACGCAGTATTTT. This encodes CATSGRLAGTDTQYF. The full variable domain, in which reference TRBV15 and TRBJ2-3 provide the parts outside the CDR3, is DAMVIQNPRYQVTQFGKPVTLSCSQTLNHNVMYWYQQKSSQAPKLLFHYYDKDFNNEADTPDNFQSRRPNTSFCFLDIRSPGLGDTAMYLCATSGRLAGTDTQYFGPGTRLTVL.

The rearrangement uses TRBV12-3 or TRBV12-4 and TRBJ1-2, with a possible D match to TRBD1 (6 bases). The CDR3 contains 15 residues. Trimming stripped 5 bases from V and 4 bases from J, with 17 bases between. The CDR3 region has the DNA TGTGCCAGCAGTCGGCAATCGACAGGCTTCTATGGCTACACCTTC. It translates to CASSRQSTGFYGYTF.

V is TRBV11-2 and J is TRBJ2-7; 9 bases are shared with TRBD1. The V gene end was trimmed by 5 bases and the J gene end by 1 base; junction bases not matched to a gene: 9. The CDR3 consists of 16 residues. Germline V CDR1 and CDR2: SGHAT, FQNNGV. CDR3 residues: CASSAYWTGASYEQYF. Here the CDR3 DNA reads TGTGCCAGCAGCGCTTACTGGACAGGGGCATCCTACGAGCAGTACTTC.

The sample holds a few counts of this clonotype. This sequence joins TRBV12-3 or TRBV12-4 and TRBJ1-4; maybe TRBD1 (5 bases). The germline V and J ends were trimmed by 6 bases and 13 bases, with 15 bases remaining between them. This CDR3 comprises 12 residues. The CDR3 protein is CASSQGLGGLFF. The CDR3 DNA is TGTGCCAGCAGCCAGGGCCTTGGCGGACTGTTTTTT.

This clonotype showed up just once. The chain recombines TRBV20-1 with TRBJ2-3; D is unclear. The CDR3 extends over 15 amino acids. CDR1 and CDR2 from the germline V gene are DFQATT and SNEGSKA (reference sequence). The germline V and J ends were trimmed by 0 bases and 0 bases, with 10 bases remaining between them. The DNA of the CDR3 is TGCAGTGCTAGAGACAGCAGCTCTAGCACAGATACGCAGTATTTT. Translation gives CSARDSSSSTDTQYF.

The V gene is TRBV7-2, the J gene TRBJ1-6; 7 bases map to TRBD1. Trimming took 6 bases from V and 5 from J; bases not matched to a gene: 7. This CDR3 spans 15 amino acids. Germline lookup yields CDR1 SGHTA and CDR2 FQGNSA. The CDR3 loop reads CASRRTGSNNSPLHF. In DNA form, the CDR3 reads TGTGCCAGCAGGAGGACAGGATCGAATAATTCACCCCTCCACTTT.

This clonotype has at least ten counts. The chain is built from TRBV19 and TRBJ1-1, with TRBD1 matching over 7 bases. The V and J ends lost 9 bases and 4 bases, in that order; junction bases with no gene match: 8. The CDR3 is 13 residues long. Germline-derived CDR1 and CDR2 are LNHDA and SQIVND (reference sequence). CDR3 in DNA: TGTGCCAGCGGACAGGTCGTTGGCACTGAAGCTTTCTTT. It codes for CASGQVVGTEAFF.

The CDR3 nucleotides are TGTGCCAGCAGTGAGGCCTCAGGGGCGGGTCAGCCCCAGCATTTT. Protein: CASSEASGAGQPQHF. The chain has TRBV2 and TRBJ1-5; D possibly corresponds to TRBD1 (6 bases). CDR3 length: 15 residues. CDR1 and CDR2 from the germline V gene are SNHLY and FYNNEI. V was pared by 3 bases and J by 6 bases, with 15 bases between.